This TCR beta chain stems from a study of blood T cell repertoires in COVID-19. Study overall: COVID-19 samples from acute and convalescent phases originated in the United States, Italy and Spain. From T cells, B-cell-depleted T cells, or PBMCs came the material, which was cDNA or gDNA.

Original methodology: Amplification of reference gene primers provided the estimated nucleated cell counts. Assay used: immunoSEQ multiplex PCR; TCRdb lists only in-frame clones, some missing. V and J calls and clone size follow that table, whereas D and trimming were derived from the DNA. This table has just under 55,000 clones, roughly four fifths appearing once. V dropped 0 bases and J dropped 7 bases, with 10 bases sitting between them. The CDR3 totals 13 residues. Germline-derived CDR1 and CDR2 are SGHRS and YFSETQ. The chain is built from TRBV5-1 and TRBJ1-1; weak D call: TRBD1 (5 bases). Sequences were obtained from peripheral blood. This TCR was sampled from a woman aged 55-70 years with acute or convalescent COVID-19. This chain's CDR3 is CASSLEGRHEAFF. The CDR3 DNA reads as TGCGCCAGCAGCTTGGAGGGGAGGCATGAAGCTTTCTTT. The variable domain in full, with the rest retrieved from reference TRBV5-1 and TRBJ1-1, is KAGVTQTPRYLIKTRGQQVTLSCSPISGHRSVSWYQQTPGQGLQFLFEYFSETQRNKGNFPGRFSGRQFSNSRSEMNVSTLELGDSALYLCASSLEGRHEAFFGQGTRLTVV.